This passage covers 17 T cell receptor beta chains from one sample sequenced in a study of CD8+ T cells in alopecia areata. The treatment is: oral pan-JAK inhibitor, 5-10 mg twice daily. cDNA prepared by RNA extraction and subsequent reverse transcription served as the template for sequencing. Clones were read by immunoSEQ multiplex PCR, and TCRdb kept only the in-frame ones, dropping some. The data contain 100,000 to 150,000 clones, over 60% of them seen just once; the ten biggest clones take up approximately 5.1%. The starting material was CD4+ T cells sorted from blood, obtained at week 4, from a patient treated with tofacitinib. The source of these receptors is a human donor with alopecia areata.

The V and J genes are TRBV19 and TRBJ2-3; D remains unclear. The CDR3 runs to 12 residues. CDR1 and CDR2 from the germline V gene are LNHDA and SQIVND (reference sequence). The V end was cut by 3 bases, the J end by 3 bases, with 4 bases between. CDR3 DNA sequence: TGTGCCAGTAGTATGGGGACAGATACGCAGTATTTT. Translating it yields CASSMGTDTQYF.

The chain joins TRBV4-3 to TRBJ2-5; 9 bases line up with TRBD2. The CDR3 totals 16 residues. Unmatched junction bases numbered 6, after V lost 0 bases and J lost 4 bases. Germline CDR1 and CDR2: LGHNA and YSLEER. The CDR3 nucleotides read TGCGCCAGCAGCCAAGAGTTAGCGGGAGAATCAGAGACCCAGTACTTC. Translation: CASSQELAGESETQYF.

In this sample, this clone turned up once. This rearrangement joins TRBV4-1 to TRBJ1-2, with D uncertain. Trimming removed 1 base from V and 5 bases from J, with 14 bases in between. Germline CDR1 reads MGHRA; CDR2 reads YSYEKL. The CDR3 covers 15 residues. The CDR3 nucleotides are TGCGCCAGCAGCCAAGGAGCAGGTTTAGGGTATGGCTACACCTTC. Translation: CASSQGAGLGYGYTF.

This clone showed up just a few times. The chain uses TRBV5-1 and TRBJ1-1, with TRBD1 identical over 8 bases. CDR3 length equals 15 residues. CDR1 is SGHRS, CDR2 YFSETQ, per germline. After removal of 4 bases from V and 4 bases from J, the junction contained 9 bases not matched to a gene. Here the CDR3 DNA reads TGCGCCAGCAGCGTAGGGGACAGGCAGGGCACTGAAGCTTTCTTT. Translating gives CASSVGDRQGTEAFF.

This clone turned up a few times. The chain recombines TRBV30 with TRBJ2-1; 9 bases align to TRBD2. Germline V lookup: CDR1 GTSNPN, CDR2 SVGIG (reference sequence). J gave up 3 bases and V 3 bases, and 3 bases lay outside the gene matches. This CDR3 has 14 residues. The CDR3 region has the DNA TGTGCCTGGAGGGGGACTAGCTACTACAATGAGCAGTTCTTC. Protein product: CAWRGTSYYNEQFF.

The V and J genes are TRBV4-1 and TRBJ2-7, with D tentatively TRBD1 (5 bases). In germline, CDR1 is MGHRA, CDR2 YSYEKL. The CDR3 totals 15 residues. With 3 bases removed from V and 0 bases from J, the gap between germline ends came to 12 bases. The CDR3 reads CASSHPYRSSYEQYF. In nucleotides, the CDR3 is TGCGCCAGCAGCCATCCCTACAGGAGCTCCTACGAGCAGTACTTC.

The J gene is TRBJ1-5, the V gene TRBV2, with a tentative D call TRBD1 (5 bases). V was shortened by 6 bases and J by 6 bases, with 15 bases between the two germline ends. Germline CDR1 reads SNHLY; CDR2 reads FYNNEI. CDR3 length: 14 amino acids. The CDR3 loop is CASRSDSEGQPQHF. For the CDR3, the DNA is TGTGCCAGCAGATCCGACAGCGAGGGTCAGCCCCAGCATTTT.

The chain employs TRBV5-1 and TRBJ2-7, with D tentatively TRBD1 (6 bases). The CDR3 loop spans 15 amino acids. From germline, CDR1 is SGHRS and CDR2 YFSETQ. V dropped 0 bases and J dropped 3 bases, with 13 bases sitting between them. The CDR3 protein is CASSLDAGTIYEQYF. CDR3 nucleotides: TGCGCCAGCAGCTTGGACGCCGGGACAATCTACGAGCAGTACTTC. Full variable domain (rest looked up from reference TRBV5-1 and TRBJ2-7): KAGVTQTPRYLIKTRGQQVTLSCSPISGHRSVSWYQQTPGQGLQFLFEYFSETQRNKGNFPGRFSGRQFSNSRSEMNVSTLELGDSALYLCASSLDAGTIYEQYFGPGTRLTVT.

V and J are TRBV6-1 and TRBJ2-7; unclear D gene. Per germline, CDR1 MNHNS and CDR2 SASEGT. This CDR3 comprises 13 residues. Trimming removed 6 bases at V and 3 bases at J, with 12 bases between. CDR3 nucleotide sequence: TGTGCCAGCAGCGACTCGGTGGACTACGAGCAGTACTTC. This codes for CASSDSVDYEQYF.

CDR3 sequence reads: CASSERLGQPQHF. CDR3 in DNA: TGTGCCAGCAGTGAAAGGCTGGGCCAGCCCCAGCATTTT. The chain employs TRBV25-1 and TRBJ1-5, with no clear D. Trimming cost V 2 bases and J 7 bases, with 9 bases left between them. CDR3 length: 13 amino acids. CDR1 and CDR2 (germline): MGHDK, SYGVNS. The variable domain in full, with the rest retrieved from reference TRBV25-1 and TRBJ1-5, is EADIYQTPRYLVIGTGKKITLECSQTMGHDKMYWYQQDPGMELHLIHYSYGVNSTEKGDLSSESTVSRIRTEHFPLTLESARPSHTSQYLCASSERLGQPQHFGDGTRLSIL.

This clone turned up a few times. This rearrangement joins TRBV7-2 to TRBJ1-1, with D maybe TRBD1 (6 bases). Germline CDR1 and CDR2: SGHTA and FQGNSA. The CDR3 is 14 residues long. Trimming stripped 7 bases from V and 1 base from J, with 13 bases between. CDR3 protein: CASKAAQGNTEAFF. The CDR3 bases are TGTGCCAGCAAGGCGGCACAGGGGAACACTGAAGCTTTCTTT.

V and J are TRBV30 and TRBJ1-1; D is uncertain. Looked up from germline, CDR1 is GTSNPN and CDR2 is SVGIG (reference sequence). V dropped 5 bases and J dropped 3 bases, with 4 bases sitting between them. This CDR3 spans 10 amino acids. The chain's CDR3 is CAWRDTEAFF. The CDR3 DNA follows: TGTGCCTGGCGGGACACTGAAGCTTTCTTT.

This chain joins TRBV6-5 and TRBJ1-2; 9 nucleotides line up with TRBD1. The CDR3 spans 16 residues. V gave up 0 bases and J gave up 4 bases; unmatched junction bases: 6. Per the germline V gene, CDR1 is MNHEY and CDR2 is SVGAGI. Here the CDR3 DNA reads TGTGCCAGCAGTTACTCTTTGGGACAGGGAGGCTATGGCTACACCTTC. This gives the protein CASSYSLGQGGYGYTF.

CDR3 sequence reads: CASSARTSGRAYNEQFF. CDR3 coding DNA: TGTGCCAGCAGTGCGCGGACTAGCGGGAGGGCCTACAATGAGCAGTTCTTC. The chain couples TRBV6-1 to TRBJ2-1; 15 nucleotides line up with TRBD2. J was trimmed by 2 bases and V by 4 bases; bases with no gene match: 3. CDR1 and CDR2 from the germline V gene are MNHNS and SASEGT. The CDR3 length is 17 residues.

The chain combines TRBV2 with TRBJ2-2; D is perhaps TRBD1 (6 bases). Germline-derived CDR1 and CDR2 are SNHLY and FYNNEI. The V end was cut by 5 bases, the J end by 10 bases, with 14 bases between. The CDR3 is 13 amino acids. The CDR3 region has the DNA TGTGCCAGCAGTCGACAGGTCATCCAGGAGCTGTTTTTT. Protein sequence: CASSRQVIQELFF.

This clone appeared a few times. This CDR3 is CSVRTSYEQYF. CDR3 DNA sequence: TGCAGTGTTAGGACTTCCTACGAGCAGTACTTC. The V call is TRBV20-1, the J call TRBJ2-7; D is possibly TRBD2 (5 bases). Germline CDR1 is DFQATT and CDR2 is SNEGSKA (reference sequence). This CDR3 spans 11 amino acids. Trimming stripped 7 bases from V and 1 base from J, with 8 bases between.

The V and J genes are TRBV27 and TRBJ2-7; D gene uncertain. V was trimmed by 6 bases and J by 4 bases, leaving 13 bases between them. The CDR3 covers 13 residues. Germline CDR1 reads MNHEY; CDR2 reads SMNVEV (reference sequence). Here the CDR3 DNA reads TGTGCCAGCAGCCCCCCGGCAGGTTACGAGCAGTACTTC. Amino acids: CASSPPAGYEQYF.